Given below is one TCR beta chain in context. The antigen remains unidentified. This specimen comes from a study of cytomegalovirus exposure and HLA in healthy donors. For the study at large: About four fifths of roughly 430 genotyped donors fell in the Caucasian-associated ancestry cluster.

The CDR3 has 16 amino acids. J was trimmed by 5 bases and V by 0 bases; bases with no gene match: 6. Germline CDR1 reads SGHVS; CDR2 reads FQNEAQ. PCR was performed using 60 Vbeta and 13 Jbeta primers. Only in-frame clones appear in the TCRdb table, and some are missing; sequencing was by immunoSEQ multiplex PCR. The data contain 110,000 to 150,000 clones, 60% to 85% of them singletons. Study-wide points: Researchers reported in a later analysis that common viral pathogens appeared linked to several top clusters.

The chain couples TRBV7-8 to TRBJ2-5; TRBD1 matches at 10 bases. The sequenced sample was PBMCs. The TCR originated in a man aged 25-45 years in good health and CMV-seronegative. The CDR3 DNA is TGTGCCAGCAGCTTAGCCCCGACAGGGGGCCGGGAGACCCAGTACTTC. This sequence encodes CASSLAPTGGRETQYF.